This entry lists 25 T cell receptor beta chains sequenced from one sample in a study of blood T cell repertoires in COVID-19. TCRdb keeps only in-frame clones here, not all; method: immunoSEQ multiplex PCR. This table has about 230,000 clones, roughly 82% appearing once. The specimen was peripheral blood. These receptors originate from a man aged 35 to 55 who had recovered from COVID-19.

The chain recombines TRBV11-2 with TRBJ1-4, with 9 bases lining up with TRBD1. Looked up from germline, CDR1 is SGHAT and CDR2 is FQNNGV. With 1 base clipped from V and 6 bases from J, the junction kept 6 bases outside the gene matches. CDR3 length: 16 amino acids. CDR3 DNA sequence: TGTGCCAGCAGCTTAGGGCCGGGACAGGGATATGAAAAACTGTTTTTT. Translation gives CASSLGPGQGYEKLFF. The complete variable domain, with remaining parts taken from reference TRBV11-2 and TRBJ1-4, reads EAGVAQSPRYKIIEKRQSVAFWCNPISGHATLYWYQQILGQGPKLLIQFQNNGVVDDSQLPKDRFSAERLKGVDSTLKIQPAKLEDSAVYLCASSLGPGQGYEKLFFGSGTQLSVL.

The J gene is TRBJ2-1, the V gene TRBV11-3; the match to TRBD2 covers 13 bases. Trimming cost V 0 bases and J 15 bases; bases outside gene matches: 14. This CDR3 comprises 17 residues. Germline V lookup: CDR1 SGHNT, CDR2 YENEEA. The CDR3 protein is CASSLDGRTSGGDSLFF. In nucleotides, the CDR3 is TGTGCCAGCAGCTTAGATGGGAGGACTAGCGGGGGCGACTCCTTGTTCTTC.

This clone was recorded once. The chain uses TRBV5-4 and TRBJ2-3, with TRBD2 identical over 13 bases. The CDR3 is made up of 16 amino acids. In germline, CDR1 is SGHNT, CDR2 YYREEE (reference sequence). Unmatched junction bases numbered 5, after V lost 4 bases and J lost 3 bases. CDR3 sequence: CASSQGLAGATDTQYF. CDR3 in DNA: TGTGCCAGCAGCCAAGGACTAGCGGGAGCAACAGATACGCAGTATTTT.

The V call is TRBV7-2, the J call TRBJ1-6; a possible D gene is TRBD1 (6 bases). The CDR3 is made up of 16 amino acids. The V and J ends lost 6 bases and 0 bases respectively, with 12 bases between them. Germline V lookup: CDR1 SGHTA, CDR2 FQGNSA. The CDR3 sequence is CASRLTGNSYNSPLHF. CDR3 coding DNA: TGTGCCAGCAGGCTTACAGGGAACTCCTATAATTCACCCCTCCACTTT.

This clone was detected a few times. The chain combines TRBV11-2 with TRBJ2-7, with 9 bases that match TRBD1. After removal of 3 bases from V and 2 bases from J, the junction contained 2 bases not matched to a gene. The CDR3 covers 14 residues. CDR1 is SGHAT, CDR2 FQNNGV, per germline. The CDR3 sequence: CASSFGTGTYEQYF. CDR3 nucleotide sequence: TGTGCCAGCAGCTTTGGGACAGGGACCTACGAGCAGTACTTC.

The rearrangement uses TRBV4-1 and TRBJ1-1; D remains ambiguous. Germline CDR1 and CDR2: MGHRA and YSYEKL. There are 15 residues in the CDR3. V was shortened by 1 base and J by 6 bases, with 15 bases between the two germline ends. The CDR3 bases are TGCGCCAGCAGCCAAGTCCCCGGTGGAGGGTCTGAAGCTTTCTTT. Translating gives CASSQVPGGGSEAFF.

V gene TRBV30 combines with J gene TRBJ2-7, with TRBD1 identical over 12 bases. The CDR3 is made up of 14 amino acids. V trimming: 4 bases; J trimming: 4 bases; junction bases outside the gene matches: 5. Germline CDR1 GTSNPN, CDR2 SVGIG (reference sequence). Written as DNA, the CDR3 is TGTGCCTGGATCCGGGACAGGGGGCCTTACGAGCAGTACTTC. Its protein is CAWIRDRGPYEQYF.

In DNA form, the CDR3 reads TGCGCCAGCAGCCAAAATATGGCGGGAGTGGAAGATACGCAGTATTTT. As protein: CASSQNMAGVEDTQYF. This chain links TRBV4-3 with TRBJ2-3; the match to TRBD2 covers 7 bases. From germline, CDR1 is LGHNA and CDR2 YSLEER. There are 16 residues in the CDR3. The J segment lost 5 bases and the V segment lost 2 bases, leaving 10 bases of the junction unmatched.

The chain joins TRBV12-2 to TRBJ2-4; the table assigns TRBD2, which was not confirmed against the DNA. TRBV12-2 is marked as a pseudogene. CDR3 length: 16 amino acids. The CDR3 bases are TGTGCAAGTCGCTTAGCGCGGAGACTAATGAAAAACATTCAGTACTTC. Amino acids: CASRLARRLMKNIQYF.

The genes are TRBV9 and TRBJ1-4; no definite D call. CDR3 size: 14 residues. Germline loops: CDR1 SGDLS, CDR2 YYNGEE. V was clipped by 2 bases and J by 3 bases, with 8 bases between them. The CDR3 sequence is CASSVSHSNEKLFF. In DNA, the CDR3 is TGTGCCAGCAGCGTGAGTCATTCTAATGAAAAACTGTTTTTT.

V gene TRBV6-5 combines with J gene TRBJ1-2; TRBD1 aligns across 9 bases. Germline V gives CDR1 MNHEY, CDR2 SVGAGI. This CDR3 has 13 residues. With V trimmed by 4 bases and J by 3 bases, 0 bases remained unmatched. The CDR3 region has the DNA TGTGCCAGCAGTTGGACAGGGGACTATGGCTACACCTTC. Protein product: CASSWTGDYGYTF.

The chain links TRBV3-1 (or the pseudogene TRBV3-2) to TRBJ2-3; D gene unclear. Germline-derived CDR1 and CDR2 are LGHDT and YNNKEL (reference sequence). Trimming stripped 4 bases from V and 4 bases from J, with 9 bases between. CDR3 size: 13 residues. The CDR3 is CASSLANSDTQYF. CDR3 DNA: TGTGCCAGCAGCCTAGCCAATTCAGATACGCAGTATTTT.

This clone was recorded only once. The V call is TRBV9, the J call TRBJ2-7; possible D gene TRBD2, 6 bases. The germline V and J ends were trimmed by 0 bases and 3 bases, with 13 bases remaining between them. The CDR3 has 15 amino acids. The germline gives CDR1 SGDLS, CDR2 YYNGEE. The CDR3: CASSVGWGLSYEQYF. In nucleotides, the CDR3 is TGTGCCAGCAGCGTAGGGTGGGGACTGAGCTACGAGCAGTACTTC.

The CDR3 loop is CASRSGLLTYEQYF. The DNA for the CDR3 is TGTGCCAGCAGGTCGGGACTACTAACCTACGAGCAGTACTTC. This chain links TRBV2 with TRBJ2-7; 7 bases agree with TRBD2. Germline CDR1 reads SNHLY; CDR2 reads FYNNEI. This CDR3 region has 14 residues. Trimming at V came to 6 bases and at J to 2 bases, leaving 7 bases not matched to a gene.

This chain uses TRBV10-3 with TRBJ1-1; 9 bases align to TRBD1. The V gene's germline CDR1 is ENHRY and CDR2 SYGVKD. V was clipped by 6 bases and J by 5 bases; unmatched bases: 4. CDR3 size: 13 residues. CDR3 nucleotides: TGTGCCATCAGCCGTGGACAGGGGACTGAAGCTTTCTTT. This codes for CAISRGQGTEAFF.

The CDR3 reads CASSLWGGGDTGELFF. CDR3 nucleotide sequence: TGTGCCAGCAGCTTATGGGGGGGCGGTGACACCGGGGAGCTGTTTTTT. The J gene is TRBJ2-2, the V gene TRBV7-2; D perhaps matches TRBD2 (7 bases). With 2 bases removed from V and 3 bases from J, the gap between germline ends came to 13 bases. CDR3 size: 16 residues. Germline V gene lookup returns CDR1 SGHTA and CDR2 FQGNSA.

This rearrangement joins TRBV5-4 to TRBJ2-3; 7 nucleotides line up with TRBD2. The junction had 8 bases not matched to a gene; V was cut back by 0 bases and J by 4 bases. Germline assignment: CDR1 SGHNT and CDR2 YYREEE (reference sequence). This CDR3 has 16 residues. The CDR3 loop is CASSLEPAGVADTQYF. For the CDR3, the DNA is TGTGCCAGCAGCTTGGAACCGGCGGGAGTGGCAGATACGCAGTATTTT.

V gene TRBV29-1 combines with J gene TRBJ2-2, with 10 bases matching TRBD2. Germline CDR1 is SQVTM and CDR2 is ANQGSEA. With V trimmed by 3 bases and J by 4 bases, 8 bases remained unmatched. The CDR3 extends over 16 amino acids. CDR3 loop: CSVEASGGAFTGELFF. Written as DNA, the CDR3 is TGCAGCGTTGAGGCCAGCGGGGGGGCGTTCACCGGGGAGCTGTTTTTT.

V is TRBV9 and J is TRBJ2-5, with 10 bases aligning to TRBD2. Germline CDR1 SGDLS, CDR2 YYNGEE. J lost 4 bases, V lost 0 bases, and 0 bases had no gene match. This CDR3 has 14 residues. CDR3 coding DNA: TGTGCCAGCAGCGTAGGACTAGCGGGAGAGACCCAGTACTTC. It yields the protein CASSVGLAGETQYF.

V gene TRBV19 combines with J gene TRBJ2-1, with 7 bases identical to TRBD2. Germline V gives CDR1 LNHDA, CDR2 SQIVND (reference sequence). CDR3 length equals 13 residues. Trimming took 7 bases from V and 10 from J; bases not matched to a gene: 10. The CDR3 sequence is CASKIGAGDEQFF. CDR3 sequence (DNA): TGTGCCAGTAAGATAGGTGCGGGAGACGAGCAGTTCTTC.

The V call is TRBV6-2 or TRBV6-3, the J call TRBJ2-1; 9 nucleotides match TRBD2. From germline, CDR1 is MNHEY and CDR2 SVGEGT. CDR3 size: 17 residues. J lost 4 bases, V lost 0 bases, and 7 bases had no gene match. CDR3 sequence: CASSYSGSGGIYNEQFF. CDR3 in DNA: TGTGCCAGCAGTTACTCTGGTAGCGGGGGAATATACAATGAGCAGTTCTTC.

This clone has a single count. This sequence joins TRBV27 and TRBJ2-1; no clear D gene. This CDR3 comprises 15 residues. The V end was cut by 1 base, the J end by 9 bases, with 16 bases between. The germline gives CDR1 MNHEY, CDR2 SMNVEV (reference sequence). The CDR3 loop is CASSLWPVVSSEQFF. CDR3 coding DNA: TGTGCCAGCAGTTTATGGCCCGTTGTGTCTAGTGAGCAGTTCTTC.

V and J are TRBV6-5 and TRBJ2-7, with a tentative D call TRBD2 (5 bases). With 5 bases removed from V and 6 bases from J, the gap between germline ends came to 8 bases. The CDR3 extends over 11 amino acids. Germline CDR1 MNHEY, CDR2 SVGAGI. CDR3 coding DNA: TGTGCCAGCAGTAGCCGGGGCGAGCAGTACTTC. Translation gives CASSSRGEQYF.

The gene calls are TRBV3-1 (or the pseudogene TRBV3-2) and TRBJ1-4; perhaps TRBD1 as D (6 bases). The V end lost 1 base, the J end lost 4 bases, and 13 bases lay between the germline ends. The CDR3 covers 16 residues. Germline assignment: CDR1 LGHDT and CDR2 YNNKEL (reference sequence). CDR3 protein: CASSQGLTRGNEKLFF. The CDR3 nucleotides are TGTGCCAGCAGCCAAGGATTAACCAGGGGTAATGAAAAACTGTTTTTT.

The gene calls are TRBV7-2 and TRBJ1-1; TRBD1 agrees at 8 bases. The CDR3 is 15 amino acids. The ends lost 5 bases at V and 4 bases at J; junction bases unmatched: 9. Germline CDR1 SGHTA, CDR2 FQGNSA. The CDR3 bases are TGTGCCAGCAGCCCGAACACACAGGGGGGCACTGAAGCTTTCTTT. Translation gives CASSPNTQGGTEAFF.